These 19 T cell receptor beta chains originate from one sample sequenced in a study of shared clonotypes between healthy human individuals. Sequencing used immunoSEQ multiplex PCR; TCRdb keeps in-frame clones, though not all of them. Of about 1.9 million clones detected, just over 90% appear once; the ten largest clones hold about 1.7%. The naive CD8 population came from CD45RO-negative cells selected for CCR7, without terminally differentiated effector memory CD45RA+ cells. Sample: naive CD8+ T cells from PBMCs. The receptors come from a man aged 18-30 years in good health. Some clones in this sample may be carry-over from other donors' samples.

V gene TRBV10-3 combines with J gene TRBJ2-1; 8 bases align to TRBD2. The germline V gene encodes CDR1 ENHRY and CDR2 SYGVKD. Trimming took 4 bases from V and 7 from J; bases not matched to a gene: 9. This CDR3 has 15 amino acids. CDR3 protein: CAISGQRELGNEQFF. The CDR3 nucleotides read TGTGCCATCAGTGGCCAGCGGGAGTTAGGTAATGAGCAGTTCTTC.

CDR3 residues: CASRQGAPETQYF. The CDR3 nucleotides read TGTGCCAGCAGACAGGGGGCGCCGGAGACCCAGTACTTC. This chain connects TRBV27 to TRBJ2-5; 9 bases align to TRBD1. V was pared by 6 bases and J by 5 bases, with 4 bases of the junction left unmatched. The CDR3 contains 13 residues. Germline assignment: CDR1 MNHEY and CDR2 SMNVEV (reference sequence).

The chain links TRBV27 to TRBJ2-7; 8 bases align to TRBD1. The trim removed 3 bases at V and 3 bases at J, leaving 7 bases unmatched. Per germline, CDR1 MNHEY and CDR2 SMNVEV (reference sequence). The CDR3 is made up of 15 amino acids. The CDR3 sequence: CASSFFGGQGYEQYF. The CDR3 region has the DNA TGTGCCAGCAGTTTTTTCGGCGGACAGGGCTACGAGCAGTACTTC.

A single count supports this clone. V and J are TRBV5-4 and TRBJ2-3; D possibly uses TRBD1 or TRBD2 (5 bases each). V lost 0 bases and J lost 0, with 17 bases in between. Germline assignment: CDR1 SGHNT and CDR2 YYREEE (reference sequence). CDR3 length equals 18 residues. The CDR3 DNA reads as TGTGCCAGCAGCTTGGTTCCAGGGACGTCTCTCAGCACAGATACGCAGTATTTT. It codes for CASSLVPGTSLSTDTQYF.

The V gene is TRBV30, the J gene TRBJ2-2; TRBD2 is a possible D gene (6 bases). The CDR3 is made up of 13 amino acids. Germline CDR1 GTSNPN, CDR2 SVGIG (reference sequence). Trimming pared 7 bases from V and 10 bases from J, leaving 19 bases between. The CDR3 loop reads CASRGLLLQELFF. The CDR3 nucleotides read TGTGCCTCCCGGGGACTCCTTTTGCAGGAGCTGTTTTTT.

The rearrangement joins TRBV7-8 to TRBJ2-5; D possibly matches TRBD1 or TRBD2 (5 bases each). The J call may be faulty, since TRBJ2-7 better matches the DNA end. The germline gives CDR1 SGHVS, CDR2 FQNEAQ. The CDR3 is made up of 14 amino acids. CDR3 loop: CASSQRDQTYEQYF. The CDR3 DNA reads as TGTGCCAGCAGCCAAAGGGACCAGACCTACGAGCAGTACTTC.

The gene calls are TRBV6-5 and TRBJ1-4; no reliable D call. The V end was cut by 4 bases, the J end by 0 bases, with 9 bases between. The CDR3 sequence is 15 residues long. CDR1 and CDR2 (germline): MNHEY, SVGAGI. Here the CDR3 DNA reads TGTGCCAGCAGTTTCGCCGGAGCAACTAATGAAAAACTGTTTTTT. Residues: CASSFAGATNEKLFF.

The table lists this clone with a count of one. The V and J genes are TRBV7-9 and TRBJ2-7; D unclear. Germline V gene lookup returns CDR1 SEHNR and CDR2 FQNEAQ (reference sequence). V lost 7 bases, J lost 5 bases, and 24 bases lay in between. The length of the CDR3 is 16 residues. For the CDR3, the DNA is TGTGCCAGCATGCTTATAAAAGGGCTAGATTTGGACGAGCAGTACTTC. This encodes CASMLIKGLDLDEQYF.

CDR3: CATSRARHNEQFF. CDR3 DNA: TGTGCCACCAGCAGAGCCAGGCACAATGAGCAGTTCTTC. This chain connects TRBV15 to TRBJ2-1; no definite D call. CDR1 and CDR2 (germline): LNHNV, YYDKDF (reference sequence). V was clipped by 1 base and J by 5 bases, with 6 bases between them. CDR3 length equals 13 residues.

The V gene is TRBV11-2, the J gene TRBJ2-1, with D uncertain. CDR3 length equals 19 residues. Germline V gene sequence: CDR1 SGHAT, CDR2 FQNNGV. Trimming shortened V by 5 bases and J by 0 bases, and 23 bases separated the two germline ends. CDR3: CASSLGTAEKLSSYNEQFF. The CDR3, as DNA: TGTGCCAGCAGCCTCGGTACGGCGGAGAAACTGAGCTCCTACAATGAGCAGTTCTTC.

V usage is TRBV6-6 and J usage is TRBJ2-3; 8 positions agree with TRBD2. V lost 7 bases to trimming and J lost 0 bases; unmatched junction nucleotides: 6. CDR3 length: 15 residues. The germline V gene encodes CDR1 MNHNY and CDR2 SVGAGI (reference sequence). For the CDR3, the DNA is TGTGCCAGCATTAGAGCGGGGGCTAGCACAGATACGCAGTATTTT. Translated: CASIRAGASTDTQYF.

V gene TRBV4-1 combines with J gene TRBJ2-7, with TRBD1 identical over 8 bases. This CDR3 is built from 15 residues. V dropped 5 bases and J dropped 2; count of bases not matched to a gene: 8. Germline CDR1 reads MGHRA; CDR2 reads YSYEKL. CDR3 sequence (DNA): TGCGCCAGCAGCTCCCGGGACAGGTCCGCCTACGAGCAGTACTTC. Translation gives CASSSRDRSAYEQYF.

The rearrangement uses TRBV11-1 and TRBJ2-1; possibly TRBD2 for D (5 bases). This CDR3 comprises 15 residues. Trimming pared 2 bases from V and 0 bases from J, leaving 8 bases between. Germline V gives CDR1 SGHAT, CDR2 FQDESV (reference sequence). The CDR3 nucleotides are TGTGCCAGCAGCTTACTGGGGAGCTCCTACAATGAGCAGTTCTTC. Amino acid sequence: CASSLLGSSYNEQFF.

The V gene is TRBV11-2, the J gene TRBJ2-5; D may match TRBD1 or TRBD2 (5 bases each). Germline CDR1 is SGHAT and CDR2 is FQNNGV. The CDR3 runs to 14 residues. The V end was cut by 5 bases, the J end by 3 bases, with 13 bases between. This CDR3 is CASSVRDGEETQYF. The CDR3 nucleotides are TGTGCCAGCAGCGTCCGGGACGGCGAAGAGACCCAGTACTTC.

This clone was observed a single time. This rearrangement joins TRBV5-1 to TRBJ1-1; D gene unclear. Between the trimmed V and J ends, which lost 0 bases and 5 bases, there was a span of 8 bases. Germline V gene sequence: CDR1 SGHRS, CDR2 YFSETQ. This CDR3 has 13 residues. CDR3 in DNA: TGCGCCAGCAGCTTGGCCGGGAGGACTGAAGCTTTCTTT. It encodes CASSLAGRTEAFF. The entire variable domain, with the rest obtained from reference TRBV5-1 and TRBJ1-1, is as follows: KAGVTQTPRYLIKTRGQQVTLSCSPISGHRSVSWYQQTPGQGLQFLFEYFSETQRNKGNFPGRFSGRQFSNSRSEMNVSTLELGDSALYLCASSLAGRTEAFFGQGTRLTVV.

The chain employs TRBV9 and TRBJ1-1, with D tentatively TRBD1 (5 bases). The V and J ends lost 0 bases and 1 base respectively, with 13 bases between them. The germline CDR1 and CDR2 sequences are SGDLS and YYNGEE. This CDR3 is 16 amino acids long. The CDR3 DNA reads as TGTGCCAGCAGCGTAGGGTTAGCAGGGACGAACACTGAAGCTTTCTTT. It translates to CASSVGLAGTNTEAFF.

V usage is TRBV28 and J usage is TRBJ2-2, with D possibly TRBD1 on 5 matching bases. Trimming pared 1 base from V and 6 bases from J, leaving 9 bases between. The CDR3 has 14 amino acids. Germline CDR1 reads MDHEN; CDR2 reads SYDVKM. The DNA for the CDR3 is TGTGCCAGCAGTTTATTAGGGGCGCCCGGGGAGCTGTTTTTT. Translated: CASSLLGAPGELFF. The full variable domain, completed using reference TRBV28 and TRBJ2-2, is DVKVTQSSRYLVKRTGEKVFLECVQDMDHENMFWYRQDPGLGLRLIYFSYDVKMKEKGDIPEGYSVSREKKERFSLILESASTNQTSMYLCASSLLGAPGELFFGEGSRLTVL.

The genes are TRBV28 and TRBJ2-3; D unclear. The germline CDR1 and CDR2 sequences are MDHEN and SYDVKM. There are 14 residues in the CDR3. Trimming left V 6 bases short and J 1 base short, with 11 bases between. For the CDR3, the DNA is TGTGCCAGCAGGACACGCGGCGGCACAGATACGCAGTATTTT. Encoded protein: CASRTRGGTDTQYF.

V usage is TRBV27 and J usage is TRBJ2-1; D call uncertain. V was cut by 3 bases and J by 2 bases, with 14 bases left in between. Germline loops: CDR1 MNHEY, CDR2 SMNVEV (reference sequence). The CDR3 extends over 16 amino acids. Here the CDR3 reads CASSFVLRIPYNEQFF. In DNA, the CDR3 is TGTGCCAGCAGTTTCGTCCTGCGCATTCCCTACAATGAGCAGTTCTTC.